What follows is one T cell receptor beta chain and its context. The antigen remains undetermined. The junction differs from germline at one of its ends, possibly a read error. The source of the sample is a study of CD8 T cells in ankylosing spondylitis. Findings and caveats of the study: What seemed typical of ankylosing spondylitis blood was a TCR beta motif built from several highly homologous variants. Reportedly, significant enrichment of disease-linked clones occurred in matched ankylosing spondylitis synovial fluid. Prior literature has documented some motif variants in synovial fluid and blood from reactive arthritis.

Germline V gene lookup returns CDR1 DFQATT and CDR2 SNEGSKA (reference sequence). The CDR3 has 15 residues. Quantitative molecular-barcoded 5'-RACE generated the TCR beta libraries. TCRdb used MiXCR to reprocess the 5' RACE reads, holding one entry per CDR3 protein. Here the sample spans hundreds of thousands of distinct CDR3 sequences, approximately 12% being singletons. This receptor was obtained from a male donor with ankylosing spondylitis. The genes are TRBV20-1 and TRBJ2-1, with D hard to call. The source material was blood, either unsorted or a sorted T cell fraction (not recorded which). CDR3 protein: CSARVDLRSYNEQFF. Written as DNA, the CDR3 is TGCAGTGCCAGAGTCGATCTCCGCTCCTACAATGAGCAGTTCTTC.